This TCR beta chain is drawn from a study of cytomegalovirus exposure and HLA in healthy donors. The study, taken as a whole, reports: The study listed 164 cytomegalovirus-associated TCR beta chains.

A few counts support this clone. What it binds is not known. Primers included in the PCR were 60 Vbeta and 13 Jbeta primers. Sequenced by immunoSEQ multiplex PCR; TCRdb stores in-frame clones only, minus some. The table has about 240,000 clones, roughly 78% seen once. The CDR3 spans 18 residues. Germline V gives CDR1 LGHNA, CDR2 YNFKEQ. Trimming removed 1 base from V and 3 bases from J; junction bases left unmatched: 13. The donors were healthy bone marrow donors. V gene TRBV4-2 combines with J gene TRBJ2-3, with 7 bases lining up with TRBD2. The sample taken for sequencing was PBMCs. This clonotype was sampled from a boy under 18 in good health and CMV-seronegative. CDR3 sequence: CASSQAPRLARGTDTQYF. The CDR3 DNA follows: TGTGCCAGCAGCCAAGCTCCCCGACTAGCCCGAGGGACAGATACGCAGTATTTT.